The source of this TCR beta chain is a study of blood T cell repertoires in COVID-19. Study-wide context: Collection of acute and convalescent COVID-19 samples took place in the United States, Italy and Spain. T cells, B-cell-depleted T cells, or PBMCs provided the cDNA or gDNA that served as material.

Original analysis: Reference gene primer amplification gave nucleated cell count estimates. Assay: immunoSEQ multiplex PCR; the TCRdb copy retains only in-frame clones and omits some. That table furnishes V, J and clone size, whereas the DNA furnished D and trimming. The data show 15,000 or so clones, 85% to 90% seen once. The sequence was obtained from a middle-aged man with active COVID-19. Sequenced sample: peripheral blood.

CDR3 region: CATSRAPPAGTNYGYTF. Here the CDR3 DNA reads TGTGCCACCAGCAGAGCCCCTCCGGCAGGAACTAACTATGGCTACACCTTC. The V call is TRBV15, the J call TRBJ1-2; no clear D. V dropped 1 base and J dropped 0 bases, with 15 bases sitting between them. CDR3 length: 17 amino acids. In germline, CDR1 is LNHNV, CDR2 YYDKDF (reference sequence).